Each of the 16 T cell receptor beta chains below was sequenced from the same sample in a study of blood T cell repertoires in COVID-19 (dated by TCRdb to the early 2020s). The protocol used for the library was the immunoSEQ multiplex PCR assay. TCRdb retrieved this table from immuneACCESS and kept in-frame rearrangements only. Not all clones are present; in checked studies, unresolved V genes account for under half, and no reason is known for the remainder. Recorded for this sample are 270,000 or so clones; 85% to 90% of them occurred a single time. Around 2.3% of the sample rests with the top ten. Sequencing input: peripheral blood. These receptors came from a woman in her fifties or sixties with COVID-19, enrolled during active disease.

The rearrangement links TRBV19 to TRBJ2-1, with D possibly being TRBD1 (5 bases). V gave up 3 bases and J gave up 4 bases, with 13 bases separating them. Germline CDR1 reads LNHDA; CDR2 reads SQIVND (reference sequence). The CDR3 runs to 15 residues. The CDR3 loop reads CASSIDEGEYNEQFF. The CDR3 DNA follows: TGTGCCAGTAGTATCGACGAAGGGGAATACAATGAGCAGTTCTTC.

The chain combines TRBV6-5 with TRBJ1-2; no definite D call. Germline V lookup: CDR1 MNHEY, CDR2 SVGAGI. The CDR3 runs 13 residues. V was clipped by 2 bases and J by 7 bases, with 11 bases between them. CDR3 coding DNA: TGTGCCAGCAGTTACCTAGGTTCTAGTGGCTACACCTTC. It specifies CASSYLGSSGYTF.

The chain recombines TRBV13 with TRBJ2-1, with 8 bases fitting TRBD1. This CDR3 contains 17 residues. V lost 5 bases to trimming and J lost 7 bases; unmatched junction nucleotides: 16. Germline V gene data show CDR1 as PRHDT and CDR2 as FYEKMQ (reference sequence). The CDR3 DNA follows: TGTGCCAGCAGCCAGTCGATTGGGCAGGGGGCGGGGAATGAGCAGTTCTTC. Protein: CASSQSIGQGAGNEQFF. The whole variable domain, filled in from reference TRBV13 and TRBJ2-1, reads AAGVIQSPRHLIKEKRETATLKCYPIPRHDTVYWYQQGPGQDPQFLISFYEKMQSDKGSIPDRFSAQQFSDYHSELNMSSLELGDSALYFCASSQSIGQGAGNEQFFGPGTRLTVL.

The chain couples TRBV7-2 to TRBJ2-3; TRBD2 is a possible D gene (5 bases). The CDR3 has 13 residues. CDR1 and CDR2 (germline): SGHTA, FQGNSA. Trimming took off 4 bases at V and 9 bases at J, with 14 bases between the two ends. The CDR3 bases are TGTGCCAGCAGCTCTTTAGGTCCGGGGACGCAGTATTTT. Protein product: CASSSLGPGTQYF.

V usage is TRBV18 and J usage is TRBJ1-2; D gene unclear. Trimming left V 0 bases short and J 0 bases short, with 8 bases between. The germline CDR1 and CDR2 sequences are KGHSH and LQKENI. The CDR3 is 15 amino acids. The CDR3 DNA reads TGTGCCAGCTCACCACCAGCTACCCCTAACTATGGCTACACCTTC. Its protein product is CASSPPATPNYGYTF.

This chain uses TRBV18 with TRBJ1-1, with D uncertain. The CDR3 is 16 residues long. From germline, CDR1 is KGHSH and CDR2 LQKENI. Trimming removed 1 base at V and 6 bases at J, with 18 bases between. As DNA, the CDR3 is TGTGCCAGCTCACCACGGGTAGGAGATAGTGGTTCTGAAGCTTTCTTT. This codes for CASSPRVGDSGSEAFF.

This chain uses TRBV7-2 with TRBJ2-1, with TRBD1 identical over 8 bases. CDR3 length: 15 amino acids. Per the germline V gene, CDR1 is SGHTA and CDR2 is FQGNSA. The trim removed 6 bases at V and 6 bases at J, leaving 10 bases unmatched. The CDR3 sequence: CASSSDRGVINEQFF. The CDR3 bases are TGTGCCAGCAGTTCCGACAGGGGTGTGATCAATGAGCAGTTCTTC.

The chain uses TRBV4-1 and TRBJ1-1; the match to TRBD1 covers 8 bases. The germline gives CDR1 MGHRA, CDR2 YSYEKL. The CDR3 totals 16 residues. V was pared by 4 bases and J by 6 bases, with 13 bases of the junction left unmatched. The CDR3 here is CASSLGQGRLSSEAFF. In nucleotides, the CDR3 is TGCGCCAGCAGCCTCGGACAGGGAAGGCTGAGCTCTGAAGCTTTCTTT.

This chain joins TRBV4-1 and TRBJ2-7, with 8 bases matching TRBD1. There are 17 residues in the CDR3. V was pared by 6 bases and J by 5 bases, with 18 bases of the junction left unmatched. The V gene's germline CDR1 is MGHRA and CDR2 YSYEKL. The CDR3 region is CASRRLDIQGEVDEQYF. The CDR3 DNA follows: TGCGCCAGCAGACGATTGGACATACAGGGGGAGGTGGACGAGCAGTACTTC.

The CDR3 region has the DNA TGTGCCAGCAGCCCAGGGGTCCCGCCGGAACTGTTTTTT. Translating gives CASSPGVPPELFF. The chain is built from TRBV12-3 or TRBV12-4 and TRBJ1-4; tentative D call: TRBD1 (6 bases). This CDR3 has 13 residues. Between the trimmed V and J ends, which lost 6 bases and 12 bases, there was a span of 17 bases.

This sequence joins TRBV6-2 or TRBV6-3 and TRBJ2-2, with 7 bases lining up with TRBD1. The CDR3 spans 16 residues. The V and J ends lost 2 bases and 2 bases, in that order; junction bases with no gene match: 5. From germline, CDR1 is MNHEY and CDR2 SVGEGT. The CDR3 nucleotides read TGTGCCAGCAGTTACGGTCGGGACAGCAACACCGGGGAGCTGTTTTTT. Protein sequence: CASSYGRDSNTGELFF.

The gene calls are TRBV18 and TRBJ1-4; the match to TRBD1 covers 10 bases. In germline, CDR1 is KGHSH, CDR2 LQKENI. V lost 3 bases, J lost 6 bases, and 1 base stayed unmatched. CDR3 length: 14 amino acids. In DNA form, the CDR3 reads TGTGCCAGCTCACCGGACAGGGGGGATGAAAAACTGTTTTTT. Its translation: CASSPDRGDEKLFF.

The chain carries TRBV18 and TRBJ1-3, with TRBD1 matching 9 bases. Germline loops: CDR1 KGHSH, CDR2 LQKENI. V gave up 6 bases and J gave up 2 bases; unmatched junction bases: 11. The CDR3 covers 17 residues. The CDR3 DNA sequence: TGTGCCAGCTCGGCGGAGGGACAGGGCTTTGCTGGAAACACCATATATTTT. This sequence encodes CASSAEGQGFAGNTIYF.

The gene calls are TRBV6-5 and TRBJ1-2; D unresolved. Germline V gene lookup returns CDR1 MNHEY and CDR2 SVGAGI. The CDR3 consists of 16 residues. The germline V and J ends were trimmed by 2 bases and 7 bases, with 20 bases remaining between them. CDR3 sequence: CASSYTQKPKPGGYTF. DNA for the CDR3: TGTGCCAGCAGTTACACCCAAAAGCCCAAACCGGGTGGCTACACCTTC.

The CDR3 reads CASSRGQVGYGYTF. The CDR3 DNA reads as TGTGCCAGCAGTAGGGGACAGGTCGGATATGGCTACACCTTC. The chain carries TRBV6-5 and TRBJ1-2, with 8 positions matching TRBD1. V lost 5 bases to trimming and J lost 5 bases; unmatched junction nucleotides: 7. The CDR3 loop spans 14 amino acids. The germline V gene encodes CDR1 MNHEY and CDR2 SVGAGI.

The V call is TRBV11-2, the J call TRBJ1-4, with D possibly matching TRBD1 (6 bases). From germline, CDR1 is SGHAT and CDR2 FQNNGV. Trimming removed 3 bases at V and 0 bases at J, with 14 bases between. This CDR3 has 17 residues. CDR3 DNA: TGTGCCAGCAGCTTCCAGGGGATCGTTGCAACTAATGAAAAACTGTTTTTT. This sequence encodes CASSFQGIVATNEKLFF.